This paragraph covers one TCR beta chain sequence. Its antigen is unidentified. V shed 4 bases, J shed 11 bases, and the junction held 3 bases outside the gene matches. CDR3 length equals 11 residues. Germline lookup yields CDR1 SGHNT and CDR2 YYREEE (reference sequence). Since all of the isolated RNA was reverse transcribed, expressed TCRB transcripts were what got sequenced. The repertoire was sequenced with immunoSEQ multiplex PCR; TCRdb's copy has only in-frame clones and lacks some. Here the sample spans about 240,000 clones, about 26% being singletons. It was via CD45RO/CCR7/CD25/CD127/CD95/CD27 that CD4+ naive, central memory, regulatory and stem cell-like memory cells were sorted. The data derive from a study of beta chain features in type 1 diabetes. Regarding the study as a whole: Among patients, naive, central memory and Treg TCRB repertoires appeared more similar than among healthy donors.

This rearrangement joins TRBV5-4 to TRBJ2-1; TRBD2 matches 7 bases. What was sequenced was central memory CD4+ T cells from blood. The receptor was derived from a man younger than 40 in good health. CDR3 loop: CASSLSGQQFF. The DNA of the CDR3 is TGTGCCAGCAGCCTTAGCGGGCAGCAGTTCTTC.